Sequencing of this T cell receptor beta chain was carried out in a study of blood T cells in healthy people across ages. Study as a whole: Per every two T cells, about one barcoded beta molecule was captured by template switching.

A second roughly 6 to 12 cycle PCR used barcoded and J-beta primers. MiXCR, run by TCRdb on the 5' RACE reads, gives a single entry per CDR3 protein. In the table there are some 780,000 distinct CDR3 sequences, just over 55% of which are singletons. Study-wide points: Among T cells, TCR beta diversity per million cells dropped roughly linearly as age rose.

Every participating donor contributed 7.5 to 10 milliliters of peripheral blood through a draw. Extracted total RNA amounted to at least 5.5 micrograms for each sample. The CDR3 length is 15 residues. V shed 1 base and J 8 bases; nucleotides not matched to a gene: 8. CDR1 is SGDLS, CDR2 YYNGEE, per germline. The sample holds one count of this clonotype. The antigen is not known. The genes are TRBV9 and TRBJ2-1; 8 bases are a match to TRBD2. Material: blood. This receptor was identified in a man aged 35 to 55 in good health. The CDR3 protein is CASSVQGREGYEQFF. CDR3 nucleotide sequence: TGTGCCAGCAGCGTACAAGGTCGGGAGGGATATGAGCAGTTCTTC. The entire variable domain, with the rest obtained from reference TRBV9 and TRBJ2-1, is as follows: DSGVTQTPKHLITATGQRVTLRCSPRSGDLSVYWYQQSLDQGLQFLIQYYNGEERAKGNILERFSAQQFPDLHSELNLSSLELGDSALYFCASSVQGREGYEQFFGPGTRLTVL.